Each of the 2 T cell receptor beta chains below was sequenced from the same sample in a study of naive and memory T cell subsets. Notes on the study in general: Naive repertoires, especially CD8, held a few larger clonotypes, possibly memory cells re-expressing CD45RA.

An equimolar mix of two oligonucleotides served as the beta constant-region primer for TRBC1 and TRBC2. Four rounds of PCR amplified the ligated cDNA using nested alpha and beta constant-region primers plus SP2. TCRdb passed the UMI-ligation and nested PCR reads through MiXCR, listing each CDR3 protein once. The table has under 150,000 distinct CDR3 sequences, approximately 20% seen once. Which antigens these TCRs recognize remains unknown. The specimen sequenced was naive CD8+ T cells from blood. These receptors came from a human donor in good health.

This clonotype has only a few counts. V is TRBV30 and J is TRBJ2-4; D uncertain. Trimming took 5 bases from V and 0 from J, leaving 2 bases between them. This CDR3 is built from 11 residues. The germline CDR1 and CDR2 sequences are GTSNPN and SVGIG (reference sequence). The CDR3, as DNA: TGTGCCTGGGAAGCCAAAAACATTCAGTACTTC. This sequence encodes CAWEAKNIQYF.

A remark on this clonotype: A much larger clone sits a single nucleotide away, making a read error possible. The chain couples TRBV7-9 to TRBJ2-1; no firm D call. V was trimmed by 2 bases and J by 9 bases, leaving 5 bases between them. This CDR3 spans 11 amino acids. The V gene's germline CDR1 is SEHNR and CDR2 FQNEAQ (reference sequence). The CDR3: CASSLLGEQFF. CDR3 in DNA: TGTGCCAGCAGCTTATTGGGTGAGCAGTTCTTC.